Shown below are 18 T cell receptor beta chains from a single sample sequenced in a study of identical twins. TCRdb ran MiXCR on the 5' RACE reads and lists one entry per CDR3 protein. The sample records 400,000 to 500,000 distinct CDR3 sequences, approximately 18% being singletons. Sequenced: naive T cells sorted from blood. The receptors here all came from a man in his fifties or sixties in good health.

This clonotype has at least ten counts. The chain links TRBV2 to TRBJ1-4; no definite D call. The V gene's germline CDR1 is SNHLY and CDR2 FYNNEI. Trimming shortened V by 11 bases and J by 4 bases, and 14 bases separated the two germline ends. The CDR3 consists of 13 residues. The chain's CDR3 is CAGFRGRNEKLFF. The CDR3 region has the DNA TGTGCCGGGTTCCGAGGGCGTAATGAAAAACTGTTTTTT.

This clonotype was picked up many times. The gene calls are TRBV9 and TRBJ1-1, with a weak D call TRBD1 (5 bases). CDR1 and CDR2 from the germline V gene are SGDLS and YYNGEE. The germline V and J ends were trimmed by 0 bases and 10 bases, with 13 bases remaining between them. The CDR3 runs 13 residues. CDR3: CASSVATGEAAFF. For the CDR3, the DNA is TGTGCCAGCAGCGTAGCTACGGGGGAGGCAGCTTTCTTT.

This clonotype was found many times. The rearrangement joins TRBV29-1 to TRBJ1-1; D ambiguous. The V end was cut by 4 bases, the J end by 1 base, with 10 bases between. Per germline, CDR1 SQVTM and CDR2 ANQGSEA. There are 13 residues in the CDR3. The CDR3 coding sequence is TGCAGCGTTGTTGAGGGTACGAACACTGAAGCTTTCTTT. Its protein is CSVVEGTNTEAFF.

Many counts were recorded for this clonotype. The chain links TRBV20-1 to TRBJ2-1, with D perhaps TRBD1 (6 bases). The germline V gene has CDR1 DFQATT and CDR2 SNEGSKA (reference sequence). The CDR3 spans 14 residues. Trimming cost V 6 bases and J 1 base, with 13 bases left between them. The CDR3, as DNA: TGCAGTGCCATACAGGGATATTCCTACAATGAGCAGTTCTTC. Its protein is CSAIQGYSYNEQFF.

The sample holds many counts of this clonotype. The chain employs TRBV5-6 and TRBJ2-6; D unclear. The V gene's germline CDR1 is SGHDT and CDR2 YYEEEE. The V end lost 2 bases, the J end lost 4 bases, and 10 bases lay between the germline ends. This CDR3 region has 15 residues. The chain's CDR3 is CASSLVAPGANVLTF. CDR3 DNA: TGTGCCAGCAGCTTAGTGGCGCCCGGGGCCAACGTCCTGACTTTC.

This clonotype was observed a handful of times. The chain is built from TRBV7-6 and TRBJ2-7; 9 nucleotides agree with TRBD1. V shed 3 bases, J shed 3 bases, and the junction held 12 bases outside the gene matches. This CDR3 comprises 17 residues. Germline V gene lookup returns CDR1 SGHVS and CDR2 FNYEAQ. CDR3 coding DNA: TGTGCCAGCAGCTTGGAGGGACAGGGAGTCCCAGTCTACGAGCAGTACTTC. This sequence encodes CASSLEGQGVPVYEQYF.

The V call is TRBV20-1, the J call TRBJ2-4, with D tentatively TRBD2 (5 bases). The CDR3 totals 12 residues. Per germline, CDR1 DFQATT and CDR2 SNEGSKA (reference sequence). V gave up 3 bases and J gave up 9 bases, with 12 bases separating them. The CDR3 DNA is TGCAGTGCTAGCTTTATACTAGGCATTCAGTACTTC. This codes for CSASFILGIQYF.

This rearrangement joins TRBV5-5 to TRBJ2-7; TRBD2 matches 8 bases. Germline values: CDR1 SGHKS, CDR2 YYEKEE (reference sequence). This CDR3 is built from 13 residues. V shed 0 bases and J 6 bases; nucleotides not matched to a gene: 2. The CDR3 DNA reads as TGTGCCAGCAGCTTGGGGACTAGCTCCGAGCAGTACTTC. This encodes CASSLGTSSEQYF.

The rearrangement joins TRBV4-2 to TRBJ2-3, with D uncertain. Germline V gene data show CDR1 as LGHNA and CDR2 as YNFKEQ. This CDR3 is 14 amino acids long. Trimming took 1 base from V and 6 from J, leaving 11 bases between them. The CDR3, as DNA: TGTGCCAGCAGCCAAGCCCCCGCAAAGGATACGCAGTATTTT. Its protein is CASSQAPAKDTQYF.

This clonotype was recorded a few times. The chain couples TRBV10-3 to TRBJ2-1; 11 bases are a match to TRBD2. Germline CDR1 ENHRY, CDR2 SYGVKD. The ends lost 5 bases at V and 3 bases at J; junction bases unmatched: 6. This CDR3 contains 16 residues. The CDR3 coding sequence is TGTGCCATCAGTTCGGGACTAGCGGAGTACTACAATGAGCAGTTCTTC. Protein: CAISSGLAEYYNEQFF.

In its sample, this clonotype was seen a few times. The V gene is TRBV4-3, the J gene TRBJ1-1; TRBD1 agrees at 8 bases. The CDR3 loop spans 14 amino acids. Unmatched junction bases numbered 5, after V lost 0 bases and J lost 8 bases. Looked up from germline, CDR1 is LGHNA and CDR2 is YSLEER. The CDR3 coding sequence is TGCGCCAGCAGCCAAGAAGTCTACAGGGGGGAAGCTTTCTTT. It yields the protein CASSQEVYRGEAFF.

The chain recombines TRBV11-2 with TRBJ2-5, with 8 bases lining up with TRBD1. Germline V CDR1 and CDR2: SGHAT, FQNNGV. V lost 1 base and J lost 3; bases outside the gene matches: 4. The CDR3 consists of 15 residues. The DNA of the CDR3 is TGTGCCAGCAGCTTAGGGACAGGGCCCAAAGAGACCCAGTACTTC. The encoded protein is CASSLGTGPKETQYF.

This sequence joins TRBV9 and TRBJ2-1, with 10 bases matching TRBD1. Trimming removed 0 bases from V and 5 bases from J; junction bases left unmatched: 2. Germline values: CDR1 SGDLS, CDR2 YYNGEE. The CDR3 contains 15 residues. DNA of the CDR3: TGTGCCAGCAGCGTAGGTGACAGGGGGCACAATGAGCAGTTCTTC. Protein sequence: CASSVGDRGHNEQFF.

This clonotype has only a few counts. The chain carries TRBV24-1 and TRBJ2-5; D might be TRBD2 (6 bases). The CDR3 spans 15 residues. Per germline, CDR1 KGHDR and CDR2 SFDVKD. V was cut by 3 bases and J by 1 base, with 11 bases left in between. The CDR3 sequence is CATSDKFSGQETQYF. The CDR3 coding sequence is TGTGCCACCAGTGATAAATTTAGCGGCCAAGAGACCCAGTACTTC.

The V and J genes are TRBV7-9 and TRBJ1-3, with D possibly being TRBD1 (6 bases). CDR1 SEHNR and CDR2 FQNEAQ come from the germline V gene (reference sequence). Trimming stripped 5 bases from V and 2 bases from J, with 19 bases between. The CDR3 loop spans 17 amino acids. CDR3 residues: CASSGGGQYYTGNTIYF. The CDR3 DNA reads TGTGCCAGCAGCGGAGGGGGACAATACTATACTGGAAACACCATATATTTT.

This clonotype was detected a few times. The V gene is TRBV24-1, the J gene TRBJ1-1; 10 bases are a match to TRBD1. V shed 3 bases, J shed 7 bases, and the junction held 13 bases outside the gene matches. This CDR3 region has 17 residues. The germline gives CDR1 KGHDR, CDR2 SFDVKD. CDR3 in DNA: TGTGCCACCAGTGATCCCCGGACAGGGGGAGCCCCGGATGAAGCTTTCTTT. This codes for CATSDPRTGGAPDEAFF.

This clonotype turned up a few times. The rearrangement joins TRBV7-2 to TRBJ2-7; possible D gene TRBD2, 6 bases. Trimming took off 2 bases at V and 3 bases at J, with 29 bases between the two ends. The CDR3 covers 20 residues. CDR1 is SGHTA, CDR2 FQGNSA, per germline. The CDR3 nucleotides read TGTGCCAGCAGCTTATCGAGACTCGGAGGGCCTCGGGGTCTCATCTACGAGCAGTACTTC. It translates to CASSLSRLGGPRGLIYEQYF.

This sequence joins TRBV7-2 and TRBJ2-7; D might be TRBD2 (5 bases). Trimming took 1 base from V and 3 from J, leaving 10 bases between them. This CDR3 comprises 14 residues. Germline CDR1 reads SGHTA; CDR2 reads FQGNSA. The CDR3 nucleotides are TGTGCCAGCAGCTTAGGTATTCGGGACTACGAGCAGTACTTC. It encodes CASSLGIRDYEQYF.